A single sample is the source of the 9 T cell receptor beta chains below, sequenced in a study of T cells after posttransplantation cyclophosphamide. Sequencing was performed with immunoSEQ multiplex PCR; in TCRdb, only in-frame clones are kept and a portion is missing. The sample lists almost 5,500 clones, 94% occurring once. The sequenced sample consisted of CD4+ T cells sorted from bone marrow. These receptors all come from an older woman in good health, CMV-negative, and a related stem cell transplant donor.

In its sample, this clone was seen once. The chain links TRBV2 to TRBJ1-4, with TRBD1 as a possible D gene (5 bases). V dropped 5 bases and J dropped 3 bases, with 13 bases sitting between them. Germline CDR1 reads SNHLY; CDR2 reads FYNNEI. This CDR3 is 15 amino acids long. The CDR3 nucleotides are TGTGCCAGCAGTCGATGGGGCGCAGCTAATGAAAAACTGTTTTTT. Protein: CASSRWGAANEKLFF.

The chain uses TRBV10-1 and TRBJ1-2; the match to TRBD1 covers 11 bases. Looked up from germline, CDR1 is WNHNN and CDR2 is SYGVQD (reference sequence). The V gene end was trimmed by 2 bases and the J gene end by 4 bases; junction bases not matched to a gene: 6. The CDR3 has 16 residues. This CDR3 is CASSEGQGAHRYGYTF. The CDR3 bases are TGCGCCAGCAGTGAGGGACAGGGGGCGCATCGCTATGGCTACACCTTC.

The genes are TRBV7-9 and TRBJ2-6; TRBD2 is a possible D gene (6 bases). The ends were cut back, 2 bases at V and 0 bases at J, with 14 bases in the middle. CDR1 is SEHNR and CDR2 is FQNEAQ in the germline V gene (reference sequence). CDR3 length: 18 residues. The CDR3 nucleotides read TGTGCCAGCAGCTTACTGGGGGGTGCCAACTCTGGGGCCAACGTCCTGACTTTC. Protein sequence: CASSLLGGANSGANVLTF.

CDR3 residues: CASSSAGLGTEAFF. The CDR3 DNA is TGTGCCAGCAGTTCGGCGGGGTTGGGCACTGAAGCTTTCTTT. The chain carries TRBV28 and TRBJ1-1, with no clear D. Deletions cut 4 bases from V and 4 bases from J, with 13 bases between. CDR3 length: 14 amino acids. Germline CDR1 MDHEN, CDR2 SYDVKM.

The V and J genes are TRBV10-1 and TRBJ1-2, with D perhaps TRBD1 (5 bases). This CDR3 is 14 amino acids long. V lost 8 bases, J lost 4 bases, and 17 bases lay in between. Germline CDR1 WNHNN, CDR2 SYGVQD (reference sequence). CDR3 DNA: TGCGCCAGCGACCGAGCAGGGATCGGCTATGGCTACACCTTC. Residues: CASDRAGIGYGYTF.

The CDR3 region has the DNA TGTGCCAGCAGCCCACCCCCAGGGCAGGGCGGCTACACCTTC. It translates to CASSPPPGQGGYTF. The V and J genes are TRBV7-9 and TRBJ1-2; tentatively, D is TRBD1 (5 bases). Trimming took off 5 bases at V and 8 bases at J, with 18 bases between the two ends. Germline-derived CDR1 and CDR2 are SEHNR and FQNEAQ (reference sequence). There are 14 residues in the CDR3.

The CDR3 DNA reads TGTGCCAGCAGCCCTGACAGGAGGATTTACAATGAGCAGTTCTTC. It codes for CASSPDRRIYNEQFF. The chain is built from TRBV5-4 and TRBJ2-1; D is perhaps TRBD1 (6 bases). Germline V gene data show CDR1 as SGHNT and CDR2 as YYREEE (reference sequence). The CDR3 is made up of 15 amino acids. V dropped 4 bases and J dropped 4 bases, with 15 bases sitting between them.

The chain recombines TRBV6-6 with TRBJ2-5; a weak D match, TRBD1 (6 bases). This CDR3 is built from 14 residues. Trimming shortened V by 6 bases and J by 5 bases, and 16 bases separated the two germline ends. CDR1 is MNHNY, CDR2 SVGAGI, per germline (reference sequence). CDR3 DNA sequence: TGTGCCAGCAGCCAATCAGGGGTTCGGGAGACCCAGTACTTC. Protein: CASSQSGVRETQYF.

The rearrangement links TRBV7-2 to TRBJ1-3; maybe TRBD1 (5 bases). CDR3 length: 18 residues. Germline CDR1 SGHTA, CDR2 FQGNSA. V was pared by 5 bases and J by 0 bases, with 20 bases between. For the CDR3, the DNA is TGTGCCAGCAGCCAACGTGGAGCGGGGCCGGGCTCTGGAAACACCATATATTTT. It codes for CASSQRGAGPGSGNTIYF.